This T cell receptor (beta chain) was recovered during a study of beta chain features in type 1 diabetes. On the study more broadly: Over all samples combined, some 110 million sorted cells were examined. Notes on the study in general: For Type 1 diabetes patients, all four CD4+ subsets carried TCRB CDR3s that were moderately but significantly shorter. There was a possibility that cDNA sequencing over-represented cells with high TCR expression.

One heparinised draw of blood, averaging roughly 0.12 L, came from each donor. Germline assignment: CDR1 SGHAT and CDR2 FQNNGV. Between the trimmed V and J ends, which lost 6 bases and 12 bases, there was a span of 26 bases. The CDR3 contains 16 residues. All of the isolated RNA was reverse transcribed, so expressed TCRB transcripts were sequenced. TCRdb's copy holds only in-frame clones and misses some; the assay was immunoSEQ multiplex PCR. Of some 280,000 clones in the sample, around an eighth were seen once. The sample holds a few counts of this clone. The antigen is undetermined. This chain connects TRBV11-2 to TRBJ2-2; D is possibly TRBD1 (6 bases). Sequencing was performed on naive CD4+ T cells from blood. The receptor comes from a man aged 25-45 years with type 1 diabetes. The CDR3 nucleotides read TGTGCCAGCAGGTATAGCAAGACAGACAGGACGGGCCAGCTGTTTTTT. Residues: CASRYSKTDRTGQLFF. The complete variable domain, with remaining parts taken from reference TRBV11-2 and TRBJ2-2, reads EAGVAQSPRYKIIEKRQSVAFWCNPISGHATLYWYQQILGQGPKLLIQFQNNGVVDDSQLPKDRFSAERLKGVDSTLKIQPAKLEDSAVYLCASRYSKTDRTGQLFFGEGSRLTVL.